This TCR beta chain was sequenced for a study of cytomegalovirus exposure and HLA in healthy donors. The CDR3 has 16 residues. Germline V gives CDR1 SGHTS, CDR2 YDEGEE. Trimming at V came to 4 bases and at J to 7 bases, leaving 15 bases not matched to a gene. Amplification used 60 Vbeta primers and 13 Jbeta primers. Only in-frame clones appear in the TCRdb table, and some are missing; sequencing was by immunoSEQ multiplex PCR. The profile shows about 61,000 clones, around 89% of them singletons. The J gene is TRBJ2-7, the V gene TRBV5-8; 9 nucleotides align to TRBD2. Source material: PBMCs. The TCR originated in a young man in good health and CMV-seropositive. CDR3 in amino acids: CASSPPLGRGGREQYF. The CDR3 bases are TGTGCCAGCAGCCCCCCGCTTGGGCGGGGGGGCAGGGAGCAGTACTTC.